One sample yielded the 28 T cell receptor beta chains listed below, sequenced in a study of CD8 T cells in Susac syndrome. RNA, at about 0.5 to 1 ug, was reverse transcribed with random hexamers. TCRdb called the immunoSEQ multiplex PCR reads again in MiXCR, with one record for every CDR3 protein. The table shows 120,000 to 150,000 distinct CDR3 sequences, with 85% to 95% occurring only once. The sequencing input was CD8+ T cells from PBMCs. All receptors derive from a human donor in good health.

The V call is TRBV19, the J call TRBJ1-2, with D unclear. With 5 bases removed from V and 4 bases from J, the gap between germline ends came to 11 bases. The CDR3 consists of 13 residues. The germline V gene encodes CDR1 LNHDA and CDR2 SQIVND (reference sequence). The DNA for the CDR3 is TGTGCCAGTAGTCACGGCATCTCCTATGGCTACACCTTC. As protein: CASSHGISYGYTF.

CDR3 sequence reads: CASTHTGYSNQPQHF. The CDR3 bases are TGTGCCAGCACCCACACAGGTTATAGCAATCAGCCCCAGCATTTT. The chain has TRBV6-2 or TRBV6-3 and TRBJ1-5, with D possibly matching TRBD1 (5 bases). This CDR3 has 15 residues. Per the germline V gene, CDR1 is MNHEY and CDR2 is SVGEGT. V lost 7 bases and J lost 0, with 13 bases in between.

The chain recombines TRBV12-3 or TRBV12-4 with TRBJ2-3, with D possibly being TRBD1 or TRBD2 (6 bases each). Trimming shortened V by 5 bases and J by 5 bases, and 20 bases separated the two germline ends. This CDR3 region has 16 residues. This chain's CDR3 is CASSGAEGTLEDTQYF. CDR3 DNA sequence: TGTGCCAGCAGTGGAGCGGAGGGGACATTAGAAGATACGCAGTATTTT.

In this sample, this clonotype turned up a few times. The chain has TRBV27 and TRBJ2-7; D gene unclear. V was clipped by 4 bases and J by 2 bases, with 6 bases between them. The CDR3 is 12 residues long. The germline gives CDR1 MNHEY, CDR2 SMNVEV (reference sequence). As DNA, the CDR3 is TGTGCCAGCAGTTCGAACCCCTACGAGCAGTACTTC. As protein: CASSSNPYEQYF.

The CDR3 here is CSAISESSYNEQFF. In DNA form, the CDR3 reads TGCAGTGCTATATCGGAGAGCTCCTACAATGAGCAGTTCTTC. J is TRBJ2-1 and V is TRBV20-1; D is unclear. The V end was cut by 4 bases, the J end by 0 bases, with 10 bases between. This CDR3 contains 14 residues. The germline gives CDR1 DFQATT, CDR2 SNEGSKA (reference sequence).

This clonotype has just one count. The chain has TRBV29-1 and TRBJ1-1; TRBD1 matches at 10 bases. Trimming cost V 6 bases and J 5 bases; bases outside gene matches: 6. CDR1 SQVTM and CDR2 ANQGSEA come from the germline V gene. This CDR3 has 13 residues. The CDR3 loop is CSVAGTGETEAFF. DNA for the CDR3: TGCAGCGTGGCCGGGACAGGGGAGACTGAAGCTTTCTTT.

The chain has TRBV27 and TRBJ2-2; D tentatively fits TRBD1 or TRBD2 (5 bases each). CDR1 and CDR2 (germline): MNHEY, SMNVEV (reference sequence). The CDR3 has 17 residues. V was shortened by 3 bases and J by 5 bases, with 19 bases between the two germline ends. CDR3 sequence (DNA): TGTGCCAGCAGTTTTCACGTGGGGAGCTGGGGGACCGGGGAGCTGTTTTTT. It translates to CASSFHVGSWGTGELFF.

The chain employs TRBV27 and TRBJ1-2; no firm D call. The CDR3 is 13 residues long. From germline, CDR1 is MNHEY and CDR2 SMNVEV (reference sequence). Trimming pared 2 bases from V and 4 bases from J, leaving 8 bases between. The CDR3 DNA sequence: TGTGCCAGCAGTTTAACGCCAGCCTATGGCTACACCTTC. Translation: CASSLTPAYGYTF.

This chain joins TRBV9 and TRBJ2-3; D is possibly TRBD2 (6 bases). The CDR3 totals 15 residues. The V gene lost 0 bases and the J gene lost 3 bases, with 11 bases spanning the gap. The V gene's germline CDR1 is SGDLS and CDR2 YYNGEE. In DNA, the CDR3 is TGTGCCAGCAGCGTAGGAGGGAGGTTGACAGATACGCAGTATTTT. Translating it yields CASSVGGRLTDTQYF.

The V call is TRBV7-2, the J call TRBJ2-5; 9 bases match TRBD1. The CDR3 spans 17 residues. The trim removed 3 bases at V and 4 bases at J, leaving 12 bases unmatched. Per the germline V gene, CDR1 is SGHTA and CDR2 is FQGNSA. CDR3 nucleotide sequence: TGTGCCAGCAGCTTCTACCGGGACAGGGAAGATTCAGAGACCCAGTACTTC. The encoded protein is CASSFYRDREDSETQYF.

The V gene is TRBV12-3 or TRBV12-4, the J gene TRBJ2-2; TRBD2 aligns across 8 bases. The J segment lost 6 bases and the V segment lost 10 bases, leaving 10 bases of the junction unmatched. CDR3 length: 14 amino acids. As DNA, the CDR3 is TGTGCCATCGTCCCGGGACTAGGGGCCGGGGAGCTGTTTTTT. Its protein product is CAIVPGLGAGELFF.

The genes are TRBV4-1 and TRBJ1-1; D uncertain. The length of the CDR3 is 12 residues. Germline assignment: CDR1 MGHRA and CDR2 YSYEKL. The ends were cut back, 1 base at V and 8 bases at J, with 8 bases in the middle. CDR3 sequence (DNA): TGCGCCAGCAGCCAAGGACCTAGGGAAGCTTTCTTT. Protein sequence: CASSQGPREAFF.

This clonotype was seen a single time. V and J are TRBV19 and TRBJ2-1, with D unclear. Germline values: CDR1 LNHDA, CDR2 SQIVND (reference sequence). CDR3 length: 11 amino acids. V shed 8 bases and J shed 8 bases, with 10 bases lying between them. The CDR3 bases are TGTGCCAGTGCAACTACAGATGAGCAGTTCTTC. Encoded protein: CASATTDEQFF.

V gene TRBV12-3 or TRBV12-4 combines with J gene TRBJ2-2, with 9 nucleotides matching TRBD1. CDR3 length: 17 residues. V shed 7 bases and J 7 bases; nucleotides not matched to a gene: 16. CDR3: CASTPAGHRGLVGELFF. The DNA of the CDR3 is TGTGCCAGCACCCCGGCGGGTCACAGGGGGCTAGTCGGGGAGCTGTTTTTT.

The CDR3 reads CASRTEGLEQYF. For the CDR3, the DNA is TGTGCCAGCAGAACCGAGGGGCTCGAGCAGTACTTC. The chain links TRBV27 to TRBJ2-7, with D possibly called TRBD1 or TRBD2 (5 bases each). The CDR3 length is 12 residues. Trimming removed 6 bases at V and 6 bases at J, with 12 bases between. Germline CDR1 is MNHEY and CDR2 is SMNVEV (reference sequence).

This sequence joins TRBV13 and TRBJ2-1, with a possible D match to TRBD1 (6 bases). Per the germline V gene, CDR1 is PRHDT and CDR2 is FYEKMQ (reference sequence). This CDR3 is built from 14 residues. Trimming shortened V by 1 base and J by 8 bases, and 12 bases separated the two germline ends. This chain's CDR3 is CASSLETGRDEQFF. The CDR3 DNA reads as TGTGCCAGCAGCTTAGAGACAGGAAGGGATGAGCAGTTCTTC.

This clonotype was detected only once. V is TRBV30 and J is TRBJ2-7, with D unresolved. Germline V gene data show CDR1 as GTSNPN and CDR2 as SVGIG (reference sequence). Trimming cost V 3 bases and J 2 bases, with 5 bases left between them. There are 11 residues in the CDR3. CDR3 sequence: CAWSHTYEQYF. The CDR3 nucleotides are TGTGCCTGGAGCCATACCTACGAGCAGTACTTC.

The table lists this clonotype with a count of one. The chain employs TRBV4-2 and TRBJ2-2; TRBD2 aligns across 9 bases. CDR1 is LGHNA, CDR2 YNFKEQ, per germline. Trimming at V came to 0 bases and at J to 3 bases, leaving 8 bases not matched to a gene. This CDR3 has 18 amino acids. The CDR3 DNA sequence: TGTGCCAGCAGCCAAGAAGGGAGTAGCGGGAGTTACACCGGGGAGCTGTTTTTT. It codes for CASSQEGSSGSYTGELFF.

CDR3 amino acids: CASSLVARAETQYF. The CDR3 bases are TGTGCCAGCAGCTTAGTTGCCAGGGCAGAGACCCAGTACTTC. The chain carries TRBV7-3 and TRBJ2-5; maybe TRBD1 (5 bases). Germline V lookup: CDR1 SGHTA, CDR2 FQGTGA. Trimming removed 2 bases at V and 4 bases at J, with 11 bases between. The CDR3 runs 14 residues.

In DNA form, the CDR3 reads TGTGCCAGCAGCCCCTACCGGAGCGGGGGCACAGATACGCAGTATTTT. Protein: CASSPYRSGGTDTQYF. The chain recombines TRBV7-6 with TRBJ2-3, with TRBD2 identical over 7 bases. The CDR3 runs to 16 residues. V lost 5 bases to trimming and J lost 1 base; unmatched junction nucleotides: 9. Germline V gene data show CDR1 as SGHVS and CDR2 as FNYEAQ.

The V call is TRBV19, the J call TRBJ2-3; 11 bases map to TRBD2. This CDR3 is 13 amino acids long. Germline-derived CDR1 and CDR2 are LNHDA and SQIVND (reference sequence). Trimming took 3 bases from V and 8 from J; bases not matched to a gene: 1. This CDR3 reads CASSMLAGGTQYF. The CDR3 region has the DNA TGTGCCAGTAGTATGCTAGCGGGAGGTACGCAGTATTTT.

The chain carries TRBV6-6 and TRBJ2-7; D remains ambiguous. CDR1 and CDR2 (germline): MNHNY, SVGAGI (reference sequence). This CDR3 has 13 residues. The germline V and J ends were trimmed by 2 bases and 2 bases, with 7 bases remaining between them. In nucleotides, the CDR3 is TGTGCCAGCAGTTACGAAACCGCCTACGAGCAGTACTTC. Its translation: CASSYETAYEQYF.

The table lists this clonotype with a count of one. The junction departs from the called germline gene at one end, perhaps through a read error. The chain uses TRBV29-1 and TRBJ1-2; 10 bases are shared with TRBD1. The length of the CDR3 is 10 residues. Germline loops: CDR1 SQVTM, CDR2 ANQGSEA. CDR3 DNA sequence: TGCAGCGTAGGGGACAGGGGCCACCTCTTC. Protein product: CSVGDRGHLF.

The chain couples TRBV4-3 to TRBJ1-2; D unresolved. CDR3 length: 14 amino acids. Trimming removed 0 bases at V and 8 bases at J, with 13 bases between. Germline V gene lookup returns CDR1 LGHNA and CDR2 YSLEER. The CDR3 DNA reads as TGCGCCAGCAGCCAAGATCACCGGCCCGTCGGCTACACCTTC. Protein: CASSQDHRPVGYTF.

The genes are TRBV6-2 or TRBV6-3 and TRBJ2-7; D might be TRBD2 (6 bases). V dropped 2 bases and J dropped 4 bases, with 9 bases sitting between them. CDR1 MNHEY and CDR2 SVGEGT come from the germline V gene. The CDR3 length is 13 residues. The CDR3 here is CASSYAAGYEQYF. CDR3 DNA sequence: TGTGCCAGCAGTTACGCAGCGGGTTACGAGCAGTACTTC.

The rearrangement uses TRBV30 and TRBJ2-7; either TRBD1 or TRBD2 may supply D (5 bases each). The CDR3 loop spans 14 amino acids. Germline-derived CDR1 and CDR2 are GTSNPN and SVGIG (reference sequence). The V gene lost 1 base and the J gene lost 3 bases, with 13 bases spanning the gap. CDR3: CAWSGRDHYYEQYF. The CDR3 coding sequence is TGTGCCTGGAGTGGCCGGGACCACTACTACGAGCAGTACTTC.

The V gene is TRBV6-5, the J gene TRBJ2-7; D is unresolved. The V end was cut by 11 bases, the J end by 6 bases, with 17 bases between. The CDR3 has 12 residues. Germline loops: CDR1 MNHEY, CDR2 SVGAGI. The CDR3 here is CALGHPPGEQYF. The CDR3 region has the DNA TGTGCCCTCGGGCACCCTCCCGGCGAGCAGTACTTC.

This clonotype has a single count. The chain combines TRBV3-1 with TRBJ1-5; D unclear. Germline CDR1 is LGHDT and CDR2 is YNNKEL (reference sequence). This CDR3 contains 14 residues. Between the trimmed V and J ends, which lost 0 bases and 4 bases, there was a span of 7 bases. The CDR3 reads CASSQDLENQPQHF. CDR3 sequence (DNA): TGTGCCAGCAGCCAAGATCTGGAAAATCAGCCCCAGCATTTT.